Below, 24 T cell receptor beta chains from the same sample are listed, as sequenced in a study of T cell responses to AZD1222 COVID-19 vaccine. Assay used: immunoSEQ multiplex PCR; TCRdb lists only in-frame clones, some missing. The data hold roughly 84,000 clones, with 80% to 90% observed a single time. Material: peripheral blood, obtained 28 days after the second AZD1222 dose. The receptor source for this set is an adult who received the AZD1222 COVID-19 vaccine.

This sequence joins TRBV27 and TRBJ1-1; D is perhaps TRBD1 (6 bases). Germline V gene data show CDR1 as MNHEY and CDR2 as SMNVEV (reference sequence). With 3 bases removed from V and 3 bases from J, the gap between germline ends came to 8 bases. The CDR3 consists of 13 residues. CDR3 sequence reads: CASSFYRDTEAFF. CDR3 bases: TGTGCCAGCAGTTTTTACAGGGACACTGAAGCTTTCTTT.

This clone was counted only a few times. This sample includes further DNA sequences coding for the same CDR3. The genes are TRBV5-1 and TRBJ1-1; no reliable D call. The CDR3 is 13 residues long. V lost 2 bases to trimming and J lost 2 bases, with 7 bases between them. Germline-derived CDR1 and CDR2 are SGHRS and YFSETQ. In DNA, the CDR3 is TGCGCCAGCAGCTTAAGAGGTAACACTGAAGCTTTCTTT. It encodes CASSLRGNTEAFF. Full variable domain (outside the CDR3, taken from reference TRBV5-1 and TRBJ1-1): KAGVTQTPRYLIKTRGQQVTLSCSPISGHRSVSWYQQTPGQGLQFLFEYFSETQRNKGNFPGRFSGRQFSNSRSEMNVSTLELGDSALYLCASSLRGNTEAFFGQGTRLTVV.

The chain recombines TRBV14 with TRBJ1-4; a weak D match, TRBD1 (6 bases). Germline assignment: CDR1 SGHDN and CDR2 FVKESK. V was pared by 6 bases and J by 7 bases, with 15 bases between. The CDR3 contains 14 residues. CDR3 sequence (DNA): TGTGCCAGCAGGGACAAGGGGGTCGGTGAAAAACTGTTTTTT. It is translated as CASRDKGVGEKLFF.

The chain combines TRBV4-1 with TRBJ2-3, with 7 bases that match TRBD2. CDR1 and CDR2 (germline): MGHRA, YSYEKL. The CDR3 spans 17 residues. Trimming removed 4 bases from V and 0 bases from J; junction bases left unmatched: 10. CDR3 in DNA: TGCGCCAGCAGCCTCCACCTGAGCGGGGCTAGCACAGATACGCAGTATTTT. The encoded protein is CASSLHLSGASTDTQYF.

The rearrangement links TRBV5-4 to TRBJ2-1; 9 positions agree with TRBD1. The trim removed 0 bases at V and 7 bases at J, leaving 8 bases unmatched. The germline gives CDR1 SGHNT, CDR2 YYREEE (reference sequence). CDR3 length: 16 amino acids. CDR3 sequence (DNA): TGTGCCAGCAGCTTGGGGGCCCCCGGGACAGGGAATGAGCAGTTCTTC. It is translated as CASSLGAPGTGNEQFF. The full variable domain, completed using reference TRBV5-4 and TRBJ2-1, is ETGVTQSPTHLIKTRGQQVTLRCSSQSGHNTVSWYQQALGQGPQFIFQYYREEENGRGNFPPRFSGLQFPNYSSELNVNALELDDSALYLCASSLGAPGTGNEQFFGPGTRLTVL.

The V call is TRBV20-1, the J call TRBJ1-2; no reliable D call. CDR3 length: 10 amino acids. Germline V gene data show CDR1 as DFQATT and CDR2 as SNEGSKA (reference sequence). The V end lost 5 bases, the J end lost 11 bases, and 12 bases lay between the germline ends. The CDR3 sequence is CSAFSGGYTF. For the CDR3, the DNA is TGCAGTGCTTTCTCGGGCGGTTACACCTTC.

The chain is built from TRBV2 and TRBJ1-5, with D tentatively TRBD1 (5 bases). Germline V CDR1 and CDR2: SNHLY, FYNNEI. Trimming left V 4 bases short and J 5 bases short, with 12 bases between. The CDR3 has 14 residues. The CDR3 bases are TGTGCCAGCAGTGCCGGGGGTGGATATCAGCCCCAGCATTTT. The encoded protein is CASSAGGGYQPQHF. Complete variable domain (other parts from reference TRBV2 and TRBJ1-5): EPEVTQTPSHQVTQMGQEVILRCVPISNHLYFYWYRQILGQKVEFLVSFYNNEISEKSEIFDDQFSVERPDGSNFTLKIRSTKLEDSAMYFCASSAGGGYQPQHFGDGTRLSIL.

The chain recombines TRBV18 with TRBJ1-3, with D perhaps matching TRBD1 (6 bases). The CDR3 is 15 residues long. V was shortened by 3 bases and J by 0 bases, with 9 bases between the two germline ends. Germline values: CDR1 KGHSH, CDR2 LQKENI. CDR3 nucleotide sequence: TGTGCCAGCTCACCCGGACAGCTCTCTGGAAACACCATATATTTT. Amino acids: CASSPGQLSGNTIYF.

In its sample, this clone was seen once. This CDR3 is CASKGQGLYGYTF. CDR3 in DNA: TGTGCCAGCAAAGGACAGGGCCTCTATGGCTACACCTTC. The rearrangement joins TRBV6-5 to TRBJ1-2, with 8 bases aligning to TRBD1. From germline, CDR1 is MNHEY and CDR2 SVGAGI. V trimming: 7 bases; J trimming: 4 bases; junction bases outside the gene matches: 5. CDR3 length: 13 amino acids.

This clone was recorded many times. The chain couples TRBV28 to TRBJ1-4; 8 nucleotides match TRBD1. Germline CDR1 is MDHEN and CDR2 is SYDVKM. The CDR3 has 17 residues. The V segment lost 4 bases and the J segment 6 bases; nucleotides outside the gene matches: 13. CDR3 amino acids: CASSSLDRGARDEKLFF. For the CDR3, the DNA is TGTGCCAGCAGTTCTCTCGACAGGGGAGCCCGAGATGAAAAACTGTTTTTT.

The CDR3 here is CASSQEVGSPLHF. The CDR3 coding sequence is TGTGCCAGCAGCCAAGAGGTTGGTTCACCCCTCCACTTT. V is TRBV14 and J is TRBJ1-6; unclear D gene. V gave up 0 bases and J gave up 9 bases, with 6 bases separating them. The germline V gene encodes CDR1 SGHDN and CDR2 FVKESK. The CDR3 spans 13 residues.

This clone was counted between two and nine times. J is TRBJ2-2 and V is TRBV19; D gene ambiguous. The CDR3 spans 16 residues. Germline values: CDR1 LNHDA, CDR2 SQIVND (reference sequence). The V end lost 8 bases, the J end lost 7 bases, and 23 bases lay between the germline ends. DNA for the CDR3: TGTGCCAGTCGAAATCCGGCCTCCCTTCTCGGCGGGGAGCTGTTTTTT. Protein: CASRNPASLLGGELFF.

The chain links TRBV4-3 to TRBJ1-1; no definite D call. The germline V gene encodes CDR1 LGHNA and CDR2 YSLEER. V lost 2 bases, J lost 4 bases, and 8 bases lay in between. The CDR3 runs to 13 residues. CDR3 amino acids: CASSQIVTTEAFF. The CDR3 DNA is TGCGCCAGCAGCCAAATCGTCACCACTGAAGCTTTCTTT.

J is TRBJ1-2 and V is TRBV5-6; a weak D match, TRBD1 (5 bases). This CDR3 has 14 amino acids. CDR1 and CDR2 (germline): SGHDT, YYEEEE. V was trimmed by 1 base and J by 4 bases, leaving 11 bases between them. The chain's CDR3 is CASSLWEGTYGYTF. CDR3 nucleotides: TGTGCCAGCAGCTTGTGGGAGGGGACCTATGGCTACACCTTC.

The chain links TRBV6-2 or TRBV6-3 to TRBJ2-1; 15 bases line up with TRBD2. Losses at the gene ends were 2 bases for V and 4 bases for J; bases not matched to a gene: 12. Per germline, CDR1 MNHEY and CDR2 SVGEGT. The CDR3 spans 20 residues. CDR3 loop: CASSYPGLAGGLPLYNEQFF. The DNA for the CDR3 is TGTGCCAGCAGTTACCCGGGACTAGCGGGGGGTCTTCCCCTTTACAATGAGCAGTTCTTC.

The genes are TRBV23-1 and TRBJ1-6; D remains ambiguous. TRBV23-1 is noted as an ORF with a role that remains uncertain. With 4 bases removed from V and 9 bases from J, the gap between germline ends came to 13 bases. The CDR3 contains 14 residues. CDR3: CASSLGRCSSPLHF. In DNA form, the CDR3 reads TGCGCCAGCAGTCTTGGACGGTGTAGTTCACCCCTCCACTTT.

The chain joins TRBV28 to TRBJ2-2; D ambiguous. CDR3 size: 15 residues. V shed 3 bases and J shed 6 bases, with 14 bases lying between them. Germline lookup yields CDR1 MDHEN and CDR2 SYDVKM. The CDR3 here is CASSFEEIISGELFF. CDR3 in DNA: TGTGCCAGCAGTTTCGAAGAAATAATCTCCGGGGAGCTGTTTTTT.

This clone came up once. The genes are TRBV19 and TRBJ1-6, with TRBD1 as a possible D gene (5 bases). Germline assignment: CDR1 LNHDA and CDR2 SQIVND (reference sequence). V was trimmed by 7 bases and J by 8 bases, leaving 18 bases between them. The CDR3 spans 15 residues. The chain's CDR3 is CASTTGATLDSPLHF. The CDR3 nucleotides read TGTGCCAGTACCACAGGTGCCACTTTGGATTCACCCCTCCACTTT.

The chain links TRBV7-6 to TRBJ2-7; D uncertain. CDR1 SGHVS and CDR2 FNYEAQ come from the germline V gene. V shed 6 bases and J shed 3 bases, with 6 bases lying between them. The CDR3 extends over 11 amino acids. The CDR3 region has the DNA TGTGCCAGCAGTTACCGCTACGAGCAGTACTTC. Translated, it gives CASSYRYEQYF.

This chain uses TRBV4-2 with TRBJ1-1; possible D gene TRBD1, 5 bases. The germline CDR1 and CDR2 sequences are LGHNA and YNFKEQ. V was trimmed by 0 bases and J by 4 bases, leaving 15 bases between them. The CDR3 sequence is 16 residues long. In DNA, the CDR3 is TGTGCCAGCAGCCAAGATGTCGGCAGGGCCCTCACTGAAGCTTTCTTT. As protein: CASSQDVGRALTEAFF.

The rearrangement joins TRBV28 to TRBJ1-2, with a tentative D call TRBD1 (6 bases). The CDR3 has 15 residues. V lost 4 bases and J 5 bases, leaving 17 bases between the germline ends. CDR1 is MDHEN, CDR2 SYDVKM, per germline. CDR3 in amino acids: CASSSQAGTRYGYTF. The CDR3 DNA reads TGTGCCAGCAGTTCGCAAGCCGGGACAAGATATGGCTACACCTTC.

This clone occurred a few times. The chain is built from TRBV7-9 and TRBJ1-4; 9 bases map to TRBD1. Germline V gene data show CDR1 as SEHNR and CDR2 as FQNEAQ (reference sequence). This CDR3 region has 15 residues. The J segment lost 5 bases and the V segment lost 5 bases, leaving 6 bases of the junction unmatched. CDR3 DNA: TGTGCCAGCAGCCGAGACAGGGGGACAAATGAAAAACTGTTTTTT. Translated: CASSRDRGTNEKLFF. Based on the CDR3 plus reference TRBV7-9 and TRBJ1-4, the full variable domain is DTGVSQNPRHKITKRGQNVTFRCDPISEHNRLYWYRQTLGQGPEFLTYFQNEAQLEKSRLLSDRFSAERPKGSFSTLEIQRTEQGDSAMYLCASSRDRGTNEKLFFGSGTQLSVL.

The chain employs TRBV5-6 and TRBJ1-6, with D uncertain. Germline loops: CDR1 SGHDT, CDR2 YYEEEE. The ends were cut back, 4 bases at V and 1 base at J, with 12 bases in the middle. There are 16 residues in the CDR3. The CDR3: CASSPPPTSYNSPLHF. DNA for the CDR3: TGTGCCAGCAGCCCACCCCCCACGTCCTATAATTCACCCCTCCACTTT. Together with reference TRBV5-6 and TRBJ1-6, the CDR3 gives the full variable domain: DAGVTQSPTHLIKTRGQQVTLRCSPKSGHDTVSWYQQALGQGPQFIFQYYEEEERQRGNFPDRFSGHQFPNYSSELNVNALLLGDSALYLCASSPPPTSYNSPLHFGNGTRLTVT.

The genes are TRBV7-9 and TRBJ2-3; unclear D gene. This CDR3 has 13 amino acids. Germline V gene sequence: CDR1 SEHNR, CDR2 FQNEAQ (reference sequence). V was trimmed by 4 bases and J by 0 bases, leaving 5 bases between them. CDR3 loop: CASSSSSTDTQYF. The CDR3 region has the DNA TGTGCCAGCAGCTCCTCTAGCACAGATACGCAGTATTTT.